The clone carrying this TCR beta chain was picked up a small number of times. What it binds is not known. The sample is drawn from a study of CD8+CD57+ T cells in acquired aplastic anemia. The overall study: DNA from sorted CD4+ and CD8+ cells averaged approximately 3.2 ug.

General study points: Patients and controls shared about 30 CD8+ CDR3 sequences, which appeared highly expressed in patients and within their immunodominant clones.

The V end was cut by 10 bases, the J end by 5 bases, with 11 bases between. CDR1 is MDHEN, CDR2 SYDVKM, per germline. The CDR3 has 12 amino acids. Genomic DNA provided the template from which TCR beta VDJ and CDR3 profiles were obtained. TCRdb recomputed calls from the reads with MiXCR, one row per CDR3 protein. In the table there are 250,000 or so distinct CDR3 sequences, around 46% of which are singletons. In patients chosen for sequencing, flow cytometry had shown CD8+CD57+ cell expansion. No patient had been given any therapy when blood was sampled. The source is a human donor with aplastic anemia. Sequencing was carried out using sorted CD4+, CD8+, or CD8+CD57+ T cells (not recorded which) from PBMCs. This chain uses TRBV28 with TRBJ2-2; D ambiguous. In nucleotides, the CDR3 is TGTGCCACCCTCTTTAATACCGGGGAGCTGTTTTTT. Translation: CATLFNTGELFF.